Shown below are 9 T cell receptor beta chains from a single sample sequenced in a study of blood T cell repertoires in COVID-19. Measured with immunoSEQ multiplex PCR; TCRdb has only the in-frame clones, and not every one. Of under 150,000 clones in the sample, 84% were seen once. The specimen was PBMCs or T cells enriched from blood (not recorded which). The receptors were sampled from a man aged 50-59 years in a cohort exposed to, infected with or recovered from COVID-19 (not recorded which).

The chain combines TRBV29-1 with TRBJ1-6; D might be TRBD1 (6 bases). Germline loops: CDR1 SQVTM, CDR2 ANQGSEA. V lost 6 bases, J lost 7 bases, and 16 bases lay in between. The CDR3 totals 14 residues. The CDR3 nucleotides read TGCAGCGTGAAGACAGGAGATCAAAATTCACCCCTCCACTTT. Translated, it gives CSVKTGDQNSPLHF.

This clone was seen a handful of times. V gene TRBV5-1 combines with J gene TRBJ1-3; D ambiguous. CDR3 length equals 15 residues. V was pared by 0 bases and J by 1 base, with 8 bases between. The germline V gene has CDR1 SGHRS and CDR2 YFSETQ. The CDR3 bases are TGCGCCAGCAGCTTGGCCGAGGGATCTGGAAACACCATATATTTT. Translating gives CASSLAEGSGNTIYF.

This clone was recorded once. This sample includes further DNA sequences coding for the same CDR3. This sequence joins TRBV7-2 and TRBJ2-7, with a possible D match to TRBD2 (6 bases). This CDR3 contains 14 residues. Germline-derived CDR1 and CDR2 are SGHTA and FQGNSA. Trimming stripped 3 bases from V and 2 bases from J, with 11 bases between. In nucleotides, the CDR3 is TGTGCCAGCAGCTTCGGGACTGCCACCTACGAGCAGTACTTC. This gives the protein CASSFGTATYEQYF.

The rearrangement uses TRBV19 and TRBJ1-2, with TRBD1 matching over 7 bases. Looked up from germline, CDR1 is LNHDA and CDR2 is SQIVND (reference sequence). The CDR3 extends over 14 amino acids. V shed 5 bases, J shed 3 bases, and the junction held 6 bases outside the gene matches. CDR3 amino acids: CASSPQGMDYGYTF. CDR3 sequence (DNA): TGTGCCAGTAGTCCACAGGGGATGGACTATGGCTACACCTTC.

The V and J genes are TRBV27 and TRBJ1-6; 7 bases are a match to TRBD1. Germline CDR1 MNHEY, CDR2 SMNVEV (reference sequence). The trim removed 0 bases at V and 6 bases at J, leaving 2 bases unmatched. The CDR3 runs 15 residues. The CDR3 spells CASSLSGQINSPLHF. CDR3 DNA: TGTGCCAGCAGTTTATCGGGACAGATTAATTCACCCCTCCACTTT.

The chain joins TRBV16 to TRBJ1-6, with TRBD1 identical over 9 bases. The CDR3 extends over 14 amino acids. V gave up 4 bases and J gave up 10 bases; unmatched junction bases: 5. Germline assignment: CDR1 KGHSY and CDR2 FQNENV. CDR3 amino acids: CASSLGQGGSPLHF. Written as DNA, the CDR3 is TGTGCCAGCAGCCTGGGACAGGGTGGCTCACCCCTCCACTTT.

CDR3 in amino acids: CASSWGLAGAYEQYF. The CDR3 DNA reads TGTGCCAGCAGCTGGGGGCTAGCGGGGGCCTACGAGCAGTACTTC. The chain uses TRBV7-2 and TRBJ2-7, with 10 bases that match TRBD2. The CDR3 extends over 15 amino acids. Unmatched junction bases numbered 5, after V lost 4 bases and J lost 2 bases. Germline CDR1 is SGHTA and CDR2 is FQGNSA.

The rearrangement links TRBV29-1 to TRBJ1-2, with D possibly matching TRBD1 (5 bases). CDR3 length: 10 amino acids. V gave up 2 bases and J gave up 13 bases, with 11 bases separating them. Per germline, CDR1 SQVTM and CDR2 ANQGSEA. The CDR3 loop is CSVEQGWSTF. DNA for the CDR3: TGCAGCGTTGAACAGGGATGGAGCACCTTC.

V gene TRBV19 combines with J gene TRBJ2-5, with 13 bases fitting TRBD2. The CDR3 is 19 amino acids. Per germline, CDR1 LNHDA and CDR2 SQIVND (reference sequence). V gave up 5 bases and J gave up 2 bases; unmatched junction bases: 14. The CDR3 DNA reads TGTGCCAGTAGTGTCGAGTCTCGGGGACTAGCGGGATTACAAGAGACCCAGTACTTC. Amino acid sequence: CASSVESRGLAGLQETQYF. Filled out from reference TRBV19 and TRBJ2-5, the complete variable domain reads DGGITQSPKYLFRKEGQNVTLSCEQNLNHDAMYWYRQDPGQGLRLIYYSQIVNDFQKGDIAEGYSVSREKKESFPLTVTSAQKNPTAFYLCASSVESRGLAGLQETQYFGPGTRLLVL.